The 15 T cell receptor beta chains listed next were all sequenced from one sample in a study of shared T cell receptors in the human thymus. Sequenced by immunoSEQ multiplex PCR; TCRdb stores in-frame clones only, minus some. The sample has 700,000 or so clones, approximately 85% seen once. This sample was shared with a second study, whose subject was human thymus T cells.

Sequencing used thymocytes. These receptors all stem from a girl less than two years old with a congenital heart defect.

This chain links TRBV19 with TRBJ1-3; 9 bases match TRBD1. V lost 5 bases, J lost 4 bases, and 6 bases stayed unmatched. Germline V gives CDR1 LNHDA, CDR2 SQIVND (reference sequence). The CDR3 has 15 residues. The CDR3 is CASSADRGDGNTIYF. The CDR3 bases are TGTGCCAGTAGTGCCGACAGGGGGGACGGAAACACCATATATTTT.

CDR3 sequence reads: CSVEVSGYEQYF. The DNA for the CDR3 is TGCAGCGTTGAAGTTTCGGGGTACGAGCAGTACTTC. V gene TRBV29-1 combines with J gene TRBJ2-7; a possible D gene is TRBD2 (5 bases). The germline V and J ends were trimmed by 1 base and 4 bases, with 8 bases remaining between them. The CDR3 spans 12 residues. CDR1 and CDR2 (germline): SQVTM, ANQGSEA.

The rearrangement joins TRBV18 to TRBJ2-1; 7 nucleotides line up with TRBD2. CDR1 and CDR2 (germline): KGHSH, LQKENI. The CDR3 covers 15 residues. V shed 4 bases, J shed 7 bases, and the junction held 10 bases outside the gene matches. The CDR3 loop reads CASSRTSSGVNEQFF. As DNA, the CDR3 is TGTGCCAGCTCACGAACCTCTAGCGGTGTAAATGAGCAGTTCTTC.

The chain couples TRBV5-6 to TRBJ2-1; D is undetermined. This CDR3 has 16 residues. CDR1 and CDR2 from the germline V gene are SGHDT and YYEEEE. V was cut by 0 bases and J by 3 bases, with 13 bases left in between. CDR3 nucleotide sequence: TGTGCCAGCAGCTTGGCAGCCAGGTCTCACTACAATGAGCAGTTCTTC. This gives the protein CASSLAARSHYNEQFF.

The chain joins TRBV18 to TRBJ1-2; weak D call: TRBD1 (6 bases). Germline lookup yields CDR1 KGHSH and CDR2 LQKENI. With 6 bases removed from V and 3 bases from J, the gap between germline ends came to 26 bases. The CDR3 is 18 residues long. CDR3 in DNA: TGTGCCAGCTCCCGCTATCGACAGGCATCCAACCCAGACTATGGCTACACCTTC. The encoded protein is CASSRYRQASNPDYGYTF.

The chain carries TRBV4-1 and TRBJ2-7; a possible D gene is TRBD1 (5 bases). Germline V lookup: CDR1 MGHRA, CDR2 YSYEKL. V was shortened by 0 bases and J by 2 bases, with 14 bases between the two germline ends. The CDR3 contains 16 residues. CDR3 sequence reads: CASSQDVGVSTYEQYF. CDR3 coding DNA: TGCGCCAGCAGCCAAGATGTAGGGGTGTCGACCTACGAGCAGTACTTC.

The chain joins TRBV27 to TRBJ2-7; 9 bases line up with TRBD2. CDR3 length: 16 amino acids. Trimming removed 2 bases from V and 0 bases from J; junction bases left unmatched: 5. Germline V gives CDR1 MNHEY, CDR2 SMNVEV (reference sequence). This CDR3 reads CASSLTRGGHSYEQYF. The CDR3 DNA follows: TGTGCCAGCAGTTTAACGCGGGGGGGACACTCCTACGAGCAGTACTTC.

The chain has TRBV9 and TRBJ2-7, with D perhaps TRBD2 (6 bases). Germline loops: CDR1 SGDLS, CDR2 YYNGEE. The V end was cut by 3 bases, the J end by 1 base, with 11 bases between. This CDR3 is built from 14 residues. The CDR3 nucleotides read TGTGCCAGCAGCGGCGGGACGGAATCCTACGAGCAGTACTTC. Translating it yields CASSGGTESYEQYF.

This sequence joins TRBV19 and TRBJ2-2, with TRBD1 matching 10 bases. Unmatched junction bases numbered 3, after V lost 5 bases and J lost 6 bases. The CDR3 is 14 amino acids. Germline lookup yields CDR1 LNHDA and CDR2 SQIVND (reference sequence). Written as DNA, the CDR3 is TGTGCCAGTAGTTCCGGGACAGGGGCCGGGGAGCTGTTTTTT. Its protein product is CASSSGTGAGELFF.

This clone occurred a few times. The chain couples TRBV28 to TRBJ1-6; 7 bases match TRBD1. Unmatched junction bases numbered 9, after V lost 7 bases and J lost 6 bases. The CDR3 covers 15 residues. Germline values: CDR1 MDHEN, CDR2 SYDVKM. The CDR3 sequence is CASKSRGTANSPLHF. CDR3 nucleotides: TGTGCCAGCAAAAGTCGCGGGACAGCTAATTCACCCCTCCACTTT.

This clone has only one observation. This sample includes further DNA sequences coding for the same CDR3. As DNA, the CDR3 is TGTGCCAGCAGCCGGGGGACAGATACGCAGTATTTT. It translates to CASSRGTDTQYF. This rearrangement joins TRBV7-9 to TRBJ2-3; tentative D call: TRBD2 (6 bases). CDR3 length: 12 residues. Germline loops: CDR1 SEHNR, CDR2 FQNEAQ (reference sequence). V lost 5 bases and J lost 3, with 6 bases in between.

This chain uses TRBV28 with TRBJ2-1; 7 bases align to TRBD1. The CDR3 contains 19 residues. Germline-derived CDR1 and CDR2 are MDHEN and SYDVKM. J was trimmed by 7 bases and V by 4 bases; bases with no gene match: 22. This chain's CDR3 is CASSSERGVSLGGLNEQFF. CDR3 nucleotide sequence: TGTGCCAGCAGTTCAGAAAGGGGCGTCTCGCTAGGGGGCCTGAATGAGCAGTTCTTC.

In this sample, this clone turned up a few times. The sample contains more than one DNA sequence encoding this CDR3. The genes are TRBV4-3 and TRBJ2-7; D might be TRBD1 (5 bases). This CDR3 is built from 14 residues. V was clipped by 0 bases and J by 3 bases, with 9 bases between them. The germline CDR1 and CDR2 sequences are LGHNA and YSLEER. The CDR3: CASSQDIQGYEQYF. The CDR3, as DNA: TGCGCCAGCAGCCAAGATATCCAGGGCTACGAGCAGTACTTC.

This clone was seen a handful of times. The gene calls are TRBV5-4 and TRBJ1-1; D remains unclear. Germline V gives CDR1 SGHNT, CDR2 YYREEE (reference sequence). Trimming took off 1 base at V and 0 bases at J, with 13 bases between the two ends. There are 16 residues in the CDR3. The CDR3 sequence: CASSLSQVEMNTEAFF. CDR3 nucleotides: TGTGCCAGCAGCTTGTCGCAGGTAGAGATGAACACTGAAGCTTTCTTT.

The chain uses TRBV13 and TRBJ1-3, with a weak D call TRBD1 (5 bases). The CDR3 consists of 17 residues. Looked up from germline, CDR1 is PRHDT and CDR2 is FYEKMQ (reference sequence). The V end lost 6 bases, the J end lost 2 bases, and 20 bases lay between the germline ends. CDR3 sequence: CASRYDRKGPPGNTIYF. Here the CDR3 DNA reads TGTGCCAGCAGATACGACAGAAAGGGTCCCCCTGGAAACACCATATATTTT.